These T cell receptor beta chains were read from a single sample in a study of Ad26.COV2.S vaccination and SARS-CoV-2 variants. Profiling relied on immunoSEQ multiplex PCR, and the TCRdb table lists in-frame clones only, not all of them. The table has more than 300,000 clones, around 84% seen once. Sequencing used peripheral blood, obtained in a trial of Ad26.COV2.S vaccine versus placebo. Receptors originate from a person between 18 and 60 years old who received the Ad26.COV2.S COVID-19 vaccine or a placebo. The CDR3 runs from the conserved cysteine through the conserved F or W. A D gene is named only where the DNA matches it firmly. A clone size is listed for some rows: how often the clone was seen (once, few, many), or a class if it is expanded.

j_call	clone_size	v_call	d_call	cdr3_aa	cdr3_nt
TRBJ1-6	once	TRBV11-2	-	CASSPGAPGSSYNSPLHF	TGTGCCAGCAGCCCGGGTGCACCAGGGAGCTCCTATAATTCACCCCTCCACTTT
TRBJ1-1	-	TRBV2	-	CASRGLYNTEAFF	TGTGCCAGCAGGGGGCTGTACAACACTGAAGCTTTCTTT
TRBJ2-7	-	TRBV4-3	-	CASSHQPKSYEQYF	TGCGCCAGCAGCCACCAACCCAAGTCCTACGAGCAGTACTTC
TRBJ1-5	-	TRBV6-2/TRBV6-3	-	CASSYPGPVNSNQPQHF	TGTGCCAGCAGTTACCCCGGACCGGTCAATAGCAATCAGCCCCAGCATTTT
TRBJ1-3	-	TRBV12-3/TRBV12-4	-	CASSLRNTIYF	TGTGCCAGCAGTTTGAGAAACACCATATATTTT
TRBJ1-2	-	TRBV29-1	TRBD1	CSTANRVGDRGFDYGYTF	TGCAGCACAGCAAACCGCGTCGGGGACAGGGGGTTCGACTATGGCTACACCTTC
TRBJ1-2	-	TRBV6-5	TRBD1	CASSNPQGNYGYTF	TGTGCCAGCAGTAACCCACAGGGGAACTATGGCTACACCTTC
TRBJ2-5	-	TRBV5-4	-	CASLQTPGLDRSEYF	TGTGCCAGCCTACAAACCCCAGGCCTAGATCGATCTGAGTACTTC
TRBJ1-5	-	TRBV19	TRBD1	CASSTARQGHQPQHF	TGTGCCAGTAGTACCGCCCGACAGGGACATCAGCCCCAGCATTTT
TRBJ1-1	-	TRBV21-1	-	CASSAGRRGLIGNTEAFF	TGTGCCAGCAGCGCCGGACGCAGGGGGCTTATTGGGAACACTGAAGCTTTCTTT
TRBJ1-3	once	TRBV4-3	-	CASSQESGNTIYF	TGCGCCAGCAGCCAAGAGAGTGGAAACACCATATATTTT
TRBJ1-1	-	TRBV5-6	-	CASSFQAGDTEAFF	TGTGCCAGCAGCTTCCAGGCTGGGGACACTGAAGCTTTCTTT
TRBJ2-7	-	TRBV10-3	TRBD1	CAIRGGSSYEQYF	TGTGCCATCAGAGGGGGCAGCTCCTACGAGCAGTACTTC
TRBJ1-6	-	TRBV6-1	-	CASSEGDRRTLHF	TGTGCCAGCAGTGAAGGGGACCGTCGGACCCTCCACTTT
TRBJ2-4	-	TRBV7-9	TRBD1	CASSLLTGGVGIQYF	TGTGCCAGCAGCCTGCTGACAGGGGGCGTTGGCATTCAGTACTTC
TRBJ1-4	-	TRBV2	TRBD1	CASTTWAGGEKLFF	TGTGCCAGCACAACCTGGGCAGGGGGTGAAAAACTGTTTTTT
TRBJ2-5	-	TRBV5-1	TRBD2	CASSPGLADQETQYF	TGCGCCAGCAGCCCGGGACTAGCGGATCAAGAGACCCAGTACTTC
TRBJ2-5	-	TRBV19	TRBD2	CASSTVAGGLETQYF	TGTGCCAGTAGTACGGTAGCGGGGGGGCTAGAGACCCAGTACTTC
TRBJ1-1	once	TRBV12-3/TRBV12-4	-	CASSLGVAEAFF	TGTGCCAGCAGTTTGGGGGTCGCTGAAGCTTTCTTT
TRBJ2-5	once	TRBV27	-	CASSLSKQETQYF	TGTGCCAGCAGTTTATCGAAGCAAGAGACCCAGTACTTC
TRBJ1-2	-	TRBV28	-	CASSLKLGYTF	TGTGCCAGCAGTTTAAAGTTGGGCTACACCTTC
TRBJ2-1	once	TRBV2	-	CASSEFRVGEQFF	TGTGCCAGCAGTGAATTCCGGGTTGGGGAGCAGTTCTTC
TRBJ1-6	-	TRBV18	-	CASSPRQTREGFSYNSPLHF	TGTGCCAGCTCACCACGGCAGACTCGGGAGGGATTCTCCTATAATTCACCCCTCCACTTT
TRBJ2-5	-	TRBV6-5	-	CASRDPSATQYF	TGTGCCAGCAGGGACCCCAGCGCGACCCAGTACTTC